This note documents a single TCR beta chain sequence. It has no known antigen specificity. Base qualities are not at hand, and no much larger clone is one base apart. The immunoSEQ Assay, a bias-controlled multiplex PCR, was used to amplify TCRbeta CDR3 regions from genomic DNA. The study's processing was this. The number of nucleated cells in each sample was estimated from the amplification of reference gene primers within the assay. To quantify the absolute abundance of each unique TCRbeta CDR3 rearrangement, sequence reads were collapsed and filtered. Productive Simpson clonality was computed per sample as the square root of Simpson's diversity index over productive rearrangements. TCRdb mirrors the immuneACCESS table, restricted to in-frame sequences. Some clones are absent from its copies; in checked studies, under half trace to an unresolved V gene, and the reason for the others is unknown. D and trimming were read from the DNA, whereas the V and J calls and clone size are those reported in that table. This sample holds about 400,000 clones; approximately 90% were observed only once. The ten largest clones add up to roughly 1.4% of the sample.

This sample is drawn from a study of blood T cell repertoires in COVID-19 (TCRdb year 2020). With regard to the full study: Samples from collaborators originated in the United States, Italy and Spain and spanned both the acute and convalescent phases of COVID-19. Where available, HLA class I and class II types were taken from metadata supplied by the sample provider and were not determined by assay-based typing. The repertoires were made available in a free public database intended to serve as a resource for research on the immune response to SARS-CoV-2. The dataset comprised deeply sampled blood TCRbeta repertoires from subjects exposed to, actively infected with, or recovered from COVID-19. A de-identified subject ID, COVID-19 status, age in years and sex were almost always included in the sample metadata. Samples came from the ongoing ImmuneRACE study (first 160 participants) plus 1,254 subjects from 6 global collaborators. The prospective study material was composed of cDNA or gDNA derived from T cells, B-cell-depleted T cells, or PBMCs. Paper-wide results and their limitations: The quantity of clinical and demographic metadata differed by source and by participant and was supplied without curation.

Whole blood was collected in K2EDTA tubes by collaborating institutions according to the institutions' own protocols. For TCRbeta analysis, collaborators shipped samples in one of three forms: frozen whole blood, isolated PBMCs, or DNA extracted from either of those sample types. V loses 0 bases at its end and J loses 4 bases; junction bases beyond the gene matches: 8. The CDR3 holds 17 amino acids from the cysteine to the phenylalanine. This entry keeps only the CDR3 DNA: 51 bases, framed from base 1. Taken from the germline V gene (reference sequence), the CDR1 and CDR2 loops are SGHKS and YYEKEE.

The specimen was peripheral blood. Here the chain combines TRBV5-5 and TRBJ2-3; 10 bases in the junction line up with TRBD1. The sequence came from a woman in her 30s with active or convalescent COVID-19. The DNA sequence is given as TGTGCCAGCAGCTTGGCCGCTGGGACAGGGGTGTCAGATACGCAGTATTTT. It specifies CASSLAAGTGVSDTQYF.